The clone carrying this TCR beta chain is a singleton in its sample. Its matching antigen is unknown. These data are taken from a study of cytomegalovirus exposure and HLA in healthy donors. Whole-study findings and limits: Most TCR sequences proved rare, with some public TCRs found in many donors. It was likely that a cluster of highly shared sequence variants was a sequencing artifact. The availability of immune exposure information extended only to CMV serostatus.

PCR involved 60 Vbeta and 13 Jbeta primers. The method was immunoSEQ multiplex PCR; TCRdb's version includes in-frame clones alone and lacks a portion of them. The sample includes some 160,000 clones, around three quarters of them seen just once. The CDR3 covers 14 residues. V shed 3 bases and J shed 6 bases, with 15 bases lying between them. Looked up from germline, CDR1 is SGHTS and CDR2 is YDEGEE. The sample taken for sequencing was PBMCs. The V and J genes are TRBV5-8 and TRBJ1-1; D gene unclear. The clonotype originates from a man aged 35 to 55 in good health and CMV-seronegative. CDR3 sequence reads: CASSWNGWGAEAFF. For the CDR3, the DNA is TGTGCCAGCAGCTGGAACGGATGGGGAGCTGAAGCTTTCTTT.